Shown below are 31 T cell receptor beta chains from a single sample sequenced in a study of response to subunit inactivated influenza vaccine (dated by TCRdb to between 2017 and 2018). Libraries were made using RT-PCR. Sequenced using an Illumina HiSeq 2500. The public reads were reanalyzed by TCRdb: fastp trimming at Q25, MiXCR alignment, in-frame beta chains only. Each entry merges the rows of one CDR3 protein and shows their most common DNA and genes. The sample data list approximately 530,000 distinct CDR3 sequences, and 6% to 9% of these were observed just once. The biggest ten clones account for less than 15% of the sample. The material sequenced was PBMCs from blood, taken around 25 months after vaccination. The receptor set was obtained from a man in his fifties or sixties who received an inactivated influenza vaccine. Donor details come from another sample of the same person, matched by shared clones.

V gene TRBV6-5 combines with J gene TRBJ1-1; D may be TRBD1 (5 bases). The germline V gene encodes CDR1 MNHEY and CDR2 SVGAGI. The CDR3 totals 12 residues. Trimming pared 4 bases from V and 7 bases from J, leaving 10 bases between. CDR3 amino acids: CASSLYGGEAFF. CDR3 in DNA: TGTGCCAGCAGTTTGTACGGGGGTGAAGCTTTCTTT.

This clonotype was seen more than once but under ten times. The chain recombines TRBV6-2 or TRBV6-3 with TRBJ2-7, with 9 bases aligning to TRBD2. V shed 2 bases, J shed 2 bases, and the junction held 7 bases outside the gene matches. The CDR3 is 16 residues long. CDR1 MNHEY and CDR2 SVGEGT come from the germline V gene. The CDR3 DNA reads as TGTGCCAGCAGTTACGTTAGCGGGAGAAACACCTACGAGCAGTACTTC. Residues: CASSYVSGRNTYEQYF.

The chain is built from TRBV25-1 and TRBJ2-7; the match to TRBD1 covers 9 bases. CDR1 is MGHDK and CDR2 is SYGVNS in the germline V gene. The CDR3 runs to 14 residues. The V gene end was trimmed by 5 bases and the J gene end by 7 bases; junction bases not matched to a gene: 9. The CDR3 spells CASSQGTGPAEQYF. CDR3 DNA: TGTGCCAGCAGTCAGGGGACAGGGCCAGCTGAGCAGTACTTC.

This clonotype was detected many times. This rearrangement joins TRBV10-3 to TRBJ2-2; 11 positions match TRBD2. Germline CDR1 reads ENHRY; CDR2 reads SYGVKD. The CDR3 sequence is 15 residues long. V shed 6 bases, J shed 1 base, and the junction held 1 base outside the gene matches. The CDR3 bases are TGTGCCATCAGAGGGACTAGCGGGAACACCGGGGAGCTGTTTTTT. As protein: CAIRGTSGNTGELFF.

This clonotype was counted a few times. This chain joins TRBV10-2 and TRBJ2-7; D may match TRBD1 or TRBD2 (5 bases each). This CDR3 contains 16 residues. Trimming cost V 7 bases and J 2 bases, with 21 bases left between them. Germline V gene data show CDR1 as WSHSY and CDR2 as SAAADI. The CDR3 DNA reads TGCGCCAGCAATCAGATACCTGGGACGGCTCCCTACGAGCAGTACTTC. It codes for CASNQIPGTAPYEQYF.

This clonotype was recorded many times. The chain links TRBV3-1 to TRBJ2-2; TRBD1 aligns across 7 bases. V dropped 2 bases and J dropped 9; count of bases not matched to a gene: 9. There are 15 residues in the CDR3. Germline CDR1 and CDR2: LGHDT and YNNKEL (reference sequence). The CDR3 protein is CASSQPRQGIRELFF. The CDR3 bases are TGTGCCAGCAGCCAACCTCGACAGGGTATCCGGGAGCTGTTTTTT.

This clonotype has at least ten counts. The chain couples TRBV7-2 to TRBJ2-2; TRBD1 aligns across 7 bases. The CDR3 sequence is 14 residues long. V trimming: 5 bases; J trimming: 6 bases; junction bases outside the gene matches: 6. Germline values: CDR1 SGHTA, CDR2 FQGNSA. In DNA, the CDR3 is TGTGCCAGCAGCCCAAACACAGGGGCCGGGGAGCTGTTTTTT. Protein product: CASSPNTGAGELFF.

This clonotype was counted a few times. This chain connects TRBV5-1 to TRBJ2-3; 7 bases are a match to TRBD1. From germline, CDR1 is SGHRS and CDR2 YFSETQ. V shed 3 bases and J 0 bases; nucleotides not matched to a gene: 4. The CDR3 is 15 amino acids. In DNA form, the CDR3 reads TGCGCCAGCAGCTGGGACAGTACTAGCACAGATACGCAGTATTTT. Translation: CASSWDSTSTDTQYF.

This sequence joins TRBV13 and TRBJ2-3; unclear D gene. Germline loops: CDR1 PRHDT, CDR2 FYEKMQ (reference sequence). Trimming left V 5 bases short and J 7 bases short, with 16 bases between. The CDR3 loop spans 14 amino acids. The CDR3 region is CASSLPGLPYTQYF. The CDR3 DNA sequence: TGTGCCAGCAGCCTACCGGGCCTTCCTTATACGCAGTATTTT. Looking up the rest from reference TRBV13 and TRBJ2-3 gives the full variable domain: AAGVIQSPRHLIKEKRETATLKCYPIPRHDTVYWYQQGPGQDPQFLISFYEKMQSDKGSIPDRFSAQQFSDYHSELNMSSLELGDSALYFCASSLPGLPYTQYFGPGTRLTVL.

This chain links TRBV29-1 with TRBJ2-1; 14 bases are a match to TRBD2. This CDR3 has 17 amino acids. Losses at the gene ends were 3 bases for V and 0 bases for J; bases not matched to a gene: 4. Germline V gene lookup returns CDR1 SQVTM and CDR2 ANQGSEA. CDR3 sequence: CSVEGLAGDFSYNEQFF. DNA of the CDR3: TGCAGCGTTGAGGGACTAGCGGGGGACTTCTCCTACAATGAGCAGTTCTTC.

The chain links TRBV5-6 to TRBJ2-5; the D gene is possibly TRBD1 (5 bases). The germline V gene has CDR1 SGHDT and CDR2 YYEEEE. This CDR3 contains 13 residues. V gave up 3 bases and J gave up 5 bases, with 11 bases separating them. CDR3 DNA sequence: TGTGCCAGCAGCTGGGGCAGGGTCGAGACCCAGTACTTC. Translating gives CASSWGRVETQYF.

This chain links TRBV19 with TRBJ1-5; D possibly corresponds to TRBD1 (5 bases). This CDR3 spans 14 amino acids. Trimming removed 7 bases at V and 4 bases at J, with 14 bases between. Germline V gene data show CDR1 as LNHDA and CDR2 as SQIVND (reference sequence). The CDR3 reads CASTRGTGNQPQHF. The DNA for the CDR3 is TGTGCCAGTACACGGGGGACGGGTAATCAGCCCCAGCATTTT.

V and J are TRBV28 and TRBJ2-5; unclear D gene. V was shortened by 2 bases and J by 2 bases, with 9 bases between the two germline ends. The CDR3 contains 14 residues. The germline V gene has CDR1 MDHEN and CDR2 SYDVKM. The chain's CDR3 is CASSLPNHQETQYF. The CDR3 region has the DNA TGTGCCAGCAGTTTACCCAACCATCAAGAGACCCAGTACTTC.

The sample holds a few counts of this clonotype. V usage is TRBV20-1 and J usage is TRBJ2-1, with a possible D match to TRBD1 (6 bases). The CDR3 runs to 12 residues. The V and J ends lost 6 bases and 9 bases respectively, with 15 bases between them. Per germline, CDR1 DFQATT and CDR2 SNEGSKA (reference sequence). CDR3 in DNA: TGCAGTGCGCTCCTGCAGGGGTTTGAGCAGTTCTTC. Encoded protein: CSALLQGFEQFF.

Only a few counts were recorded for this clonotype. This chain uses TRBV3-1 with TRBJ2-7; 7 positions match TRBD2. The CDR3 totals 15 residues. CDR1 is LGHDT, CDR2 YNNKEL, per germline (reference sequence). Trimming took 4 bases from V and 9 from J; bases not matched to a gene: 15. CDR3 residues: CASSRAGEPGIVQYF. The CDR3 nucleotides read TGTGCCAGCAGCCGGGCGGGGGAGCCCGGGATCGTGCAGTACTTC.

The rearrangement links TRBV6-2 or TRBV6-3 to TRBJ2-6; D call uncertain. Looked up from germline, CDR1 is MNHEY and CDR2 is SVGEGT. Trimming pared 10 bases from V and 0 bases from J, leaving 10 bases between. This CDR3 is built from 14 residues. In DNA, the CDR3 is TGTGCCACTCATTATGGCTCTGGGGCCAACGTCCTGACTTTC. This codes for CATHYGSGANVLTF.

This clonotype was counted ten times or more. CDR3 sequence: CASSQDPRTSGLGTQYF. CDR3 coding DNA: TGCGCCAGCAGCCAAGATCCCCGGACTAGCGGCTTGGGGACCCAGTACTTC. The chain uses TRBV4-3 and TRBJ2-5; 10 bases match TRBD2. Germline trimming cut 0 bases from V and 7 bases from J; bases unmatched to any gene: 11. Germline CDR1 is LGHNA and CDR2 is YSLEER. The CDR3 is 17 amino acids.

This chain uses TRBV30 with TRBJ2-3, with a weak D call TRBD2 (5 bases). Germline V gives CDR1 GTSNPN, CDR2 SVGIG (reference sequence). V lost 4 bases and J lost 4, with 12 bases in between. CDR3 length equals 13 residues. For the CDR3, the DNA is TGTGCCTGGACTAGCCCCGATTCAGATACGCAGTATTTT. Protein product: CAWTSPDSDTQYF.

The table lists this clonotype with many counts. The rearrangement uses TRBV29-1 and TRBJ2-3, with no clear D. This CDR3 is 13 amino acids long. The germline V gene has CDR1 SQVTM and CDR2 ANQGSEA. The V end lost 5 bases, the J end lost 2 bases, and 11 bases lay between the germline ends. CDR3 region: CSVPEQFTDTQYF. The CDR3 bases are TGCAGCGTTCCAGAACAATTCACAGATACGCAGTATTTT.

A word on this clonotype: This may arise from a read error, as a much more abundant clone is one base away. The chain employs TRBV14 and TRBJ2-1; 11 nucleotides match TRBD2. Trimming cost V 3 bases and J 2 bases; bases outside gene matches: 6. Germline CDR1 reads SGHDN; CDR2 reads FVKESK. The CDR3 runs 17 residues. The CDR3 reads CASSQTTGLAAYNEQFF. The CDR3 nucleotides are TGTGCCAGCAGCCAGACGACGGGACTAGCGGCCTACAATGAGCAGTTCTTC.

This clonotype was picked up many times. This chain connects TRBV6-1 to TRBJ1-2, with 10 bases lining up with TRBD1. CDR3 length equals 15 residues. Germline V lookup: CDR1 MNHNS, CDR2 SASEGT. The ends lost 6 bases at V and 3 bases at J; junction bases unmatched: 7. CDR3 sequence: CASSSVGTGDYGYTF. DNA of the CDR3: TGTGCCAGCAGCTCGGTCGGGACAGGGGACTATGGCTACACCTTC.

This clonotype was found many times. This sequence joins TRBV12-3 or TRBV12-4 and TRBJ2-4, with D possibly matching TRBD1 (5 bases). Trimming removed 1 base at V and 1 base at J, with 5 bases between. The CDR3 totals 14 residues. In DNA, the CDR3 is TGTGCCAGCAGTTTAGGACAGGCCAAAAACATTCAGTACTTC. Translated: CASSLGQAKNIQYF.

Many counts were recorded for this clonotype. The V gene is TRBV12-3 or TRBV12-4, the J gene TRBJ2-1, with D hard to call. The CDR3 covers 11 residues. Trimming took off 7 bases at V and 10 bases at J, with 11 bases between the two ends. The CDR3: CASTLFGEQFF. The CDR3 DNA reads TGTGCCAGCACTCTTTTTGGGGAGCAGTTCTTC.

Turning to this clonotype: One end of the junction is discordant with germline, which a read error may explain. CDR3 DNA sequence: TGTGCTAGCAGAGGGGGACAGGCGTCCTACGAGCAGTACTTC. Its translation is CASRGGQASYEQYF. The chain recombines TRBV28 with TRBJ2-7; 8 bases fit TRBD1. This CDR3 spans 14 amino acids. Germline V gene lookup returns CDR1 MDHEN and CDR2 SYDVKM. The full variable domain, with the rest looked up from reference TRBV28 and TRBJ2-7, is DVKVTQSSRYLVKRTGEKVFLECVQDMDHENMFWYRQDPGLGLRLIYFSYDVKMKEKGDIPEGYSVSREKKERFSLILESASTNQTSMYLCASRGGQASYEQYFGPGTRLTVT.

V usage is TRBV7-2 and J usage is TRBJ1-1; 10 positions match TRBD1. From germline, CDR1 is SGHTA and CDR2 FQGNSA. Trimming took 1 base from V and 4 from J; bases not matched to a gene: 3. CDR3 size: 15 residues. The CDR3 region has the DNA TGTGCCAGCAGCTTAGAGGGACAGGGGATCACTGAAGCTTTCTTT. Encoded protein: CASSLEGQGITEAFF.

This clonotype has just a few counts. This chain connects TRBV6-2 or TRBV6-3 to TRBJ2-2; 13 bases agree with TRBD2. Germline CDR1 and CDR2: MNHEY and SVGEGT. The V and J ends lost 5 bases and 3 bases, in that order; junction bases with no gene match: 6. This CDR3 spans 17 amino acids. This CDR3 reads CASSPGLAGSDTGELFF. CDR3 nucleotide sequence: TGTGCCAGCAGTCCGGGACTAGCGGGATCAGACACCGGGGAGCTGTTTTTT.

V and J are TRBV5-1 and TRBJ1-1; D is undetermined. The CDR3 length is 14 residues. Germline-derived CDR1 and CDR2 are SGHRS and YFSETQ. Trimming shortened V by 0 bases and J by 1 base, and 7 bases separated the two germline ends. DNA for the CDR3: TGCGCCAGCAGCTTGGCGACGGCGAACACTGAAGCTTTCTTT. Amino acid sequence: CASSLATANTEAFF. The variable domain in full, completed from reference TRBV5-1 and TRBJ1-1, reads KAGVTQTPRYLIKTRGQQVTLSCSPISGHRSVSWYQQTPGQGLQFLFEYFSETQRNKGNFPGRFSGRQFSNSRSEMNVSTLELGDSALYLCASSLATANTEAFFGQGTRLTVV.

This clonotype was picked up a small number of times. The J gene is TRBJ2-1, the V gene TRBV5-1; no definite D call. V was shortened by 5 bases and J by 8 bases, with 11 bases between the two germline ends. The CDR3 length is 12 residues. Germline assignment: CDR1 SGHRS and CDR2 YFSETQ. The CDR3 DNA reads TGCGCCAGCAGAATTGCCCAGGATGAGCAGTTCTTC. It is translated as CASRIAQDEQFF.

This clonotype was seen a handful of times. CDR3 protein: CASSLDRGSYGYTF. In DNA form, the CDR3 reads TGTGCCAGCAGCTTAGACAGGGGAAGCTATGGCTACACCTTC. The chain combines TRBV7-9 with TRBJ1-2; 7 nucleotides line up with TRBD1. This CDR3 has 14 amino acids. The germline CDR1 and CDR2 sequences are SEHNR and FQNEAQ (reference sequence). V trimming: 1 base; J trimming: 4 bases; junction bases outside the gene matches: 3. Full variable domain (remainder filled in from reference TRBV7-9 and TRBJ1-2): DTGVSQNPRHKITKRGQNVTFRCDPISEHNRLYWYRQTLGQGPEFLTYFQNEAQLEKSRLLSDRFSAERPKGSFSTLEIQRTEQGDSAMYLCASSLDRGSYGYTFGSGTRLTVV.

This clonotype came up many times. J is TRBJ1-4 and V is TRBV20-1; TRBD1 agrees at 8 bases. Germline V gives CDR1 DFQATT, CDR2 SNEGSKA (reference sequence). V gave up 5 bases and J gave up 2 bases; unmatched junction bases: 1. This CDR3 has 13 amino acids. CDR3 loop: CSAPGGTNEKLFF. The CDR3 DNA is TGCAGTGCTCCAGGGGGCACTAATGAAAAACTGTTTTTT.

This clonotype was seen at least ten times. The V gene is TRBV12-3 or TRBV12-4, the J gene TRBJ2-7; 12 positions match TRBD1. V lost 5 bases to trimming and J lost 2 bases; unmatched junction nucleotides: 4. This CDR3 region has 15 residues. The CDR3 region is CASSPGTGGTYEQYF. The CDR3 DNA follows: TGTGCCAGCAGTCCTGGGACAGGGGGCACCTACGAGCAGTACTTC.